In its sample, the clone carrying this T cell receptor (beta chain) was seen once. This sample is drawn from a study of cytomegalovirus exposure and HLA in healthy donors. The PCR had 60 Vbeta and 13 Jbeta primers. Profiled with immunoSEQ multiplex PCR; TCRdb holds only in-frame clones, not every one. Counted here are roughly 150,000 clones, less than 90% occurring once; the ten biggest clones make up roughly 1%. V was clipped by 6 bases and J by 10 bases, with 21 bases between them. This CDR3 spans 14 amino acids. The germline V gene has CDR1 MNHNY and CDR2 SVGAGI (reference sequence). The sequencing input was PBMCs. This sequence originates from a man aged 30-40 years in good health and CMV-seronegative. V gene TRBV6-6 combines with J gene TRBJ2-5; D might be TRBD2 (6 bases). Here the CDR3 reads CASREGLQGNFQYF. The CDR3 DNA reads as TGTGCCAGCAGGGAGGGCCTGCAGGGTAATTTCCAGTACTTC.